The clone carrying this T cell receptor beta chain turned up a few times. Its matching antigen is unknown. Some clones are missing from TCRdb's copy, which holds only in-frame ones; the method was immunoSEQ multiplex PCR. The sample holds tens of thousands of clones, 81% seen once. These data are taken from a study of STAT5B mutations in CD4+ large granular lymphocyte leukemia. Study findings and constraints: Main leukemic clonotypes were patient-specific, but roughly 25% appeared at low frequency elsewhere.

Unmatched junction bases numbered 2, after V lost 2 bases and J lost 4 bases. CDR3 size: 13 residues. The germline CDR1 and CDR2 sequences are GTSNPN and SVGIG (reference sequence). The chain has TRBV30 and TRBJ1-1; 9 bases match TRBD1. Sequencing was performed on CD4+ T cells from blood buffy coats. This sequence was found in a human donor in good health. The CDR3 sequence: CAWSQDRGTEAFF. The CDR3 region has the DNA TGTGCCTGGAGTCAGGACAGGGGCACTGAAGCTTTCTTT.